One and the same sample provided the 28 T cell receptor beta chains below, sequenced in a study of shared clonotypes between healthy human individuals. Sequenced by immunoSEQ multiplex PCR; TCRdb stores in-frame clones only, minus some. The sample holds about 1 million clones; about 70% are singletons and the top ten take approximately 1.5%. Sequencing input: memory CD4+ T cells sorted from blood. The subset denotes: CD45RA-negative fraction. The receptors shown here come from a man aged 18 to 30 in good health.

This chain connects TRBV6-1 to TRBJ2-7; 12 nucleotides match TRBD1. From germline, CDR1 is MNHNS and CDR2 SASEGT. The CDR3 has 14 residues. The ends lost 3 bases at V and 7 bases at J; junction bases unmatched: 4. CDR3 in DNA: TGTGCCAGCAGTGACCGGGACAGGGGGCGGGAGCAGTACTTC. Translation: CASSDRDRGREQYF.

The chain has TRBV5-1 and TRBJ1-1; perhaps TRBD1 as D (5 bases). The germline V gene has CDR1 SGHRS and CDR2 YFSETQ. The ends were cut back, 2 bases at V and 6 bases at J, with 11 bases in the middle. The CDR3 sequence is 13 residues long. The CDR3 sequence is CASSFLLGAEAFF. The CDR3 coding sequence is TGCGCCAGCAGCTTCTTACTGGGGGCTGAAGCTTTCTTT.

This sequence joins TRBV5-8 and TRBJ1-1, with 9 bases that match TRBD1. The germline V gene encodes CDR1 SGHTS and CDR2 YDEGEE. This CDR3 comprises 15 residues. V was pared by 4 bases and J by 4 bases, with 8 bases of the junction left unmatched. Written as DNA, the CDR3 is TGTGCCAGCAGCCGCCGGACAGGGGTAGGCACTGAAGCTTTCTTT. The encoded protein is CASSRRTGVGTEAFF.

The gene calls are TRBV18 and TRBJ2-5, with D unresolved. Trimming left V 0 bases short and J 0 bases short, with 17 bases between. The CDR3 is made up of 18 amino acids. Germline V gives CDR1 KGHSH, CDR2 LQKENI. In nucleotides, the CDR3 is TGTGCCAGCTCACCACCGAACGGCGAGATTAGGGACCAAGAGACCCAGTACTTC. Its translation is CASSPPNGEIRDQETQYF.

The V gene is TRBV9, the J gene TRBJ1-3; tentatively, D is TRBD1 (6 bases). The germline V gene encodes CDR1 SGDLS and CDR2 YYNGEE. The V end lost 7 bases, the J end lost 2 bases, and 10 bases lay between the germline ends. This CDR3 is 13 amino acids long. The CDR3 nucleotides are TGTGCCAGCCGGGGGGCAGCTGGAAACACCATATATTTT. Its translation: CASRGAAGNTIYF.

This clone came up once. The V call is TRBV4-1, the J call TRBJ2-7; the match to TRBD1 covers 7 bases. CDR3 length: 14 amino acids. Trimming cost V 3 bases and J 5 bases; bases outside gene matches: 7. Germline CDR1 reads MGHRA; CDR2 reads YSYEKL. CDR3 DNA: TGCGCCAGCAGCCAGCCAGCACAGGGGAACGAGCAGTACTTC. Amino acids: CASSQPAQGNEQYF.

Concerning this clone: Within the sample, other DNA sequences also encode this same CDR3. The chain couples TRBV18 to TRBJ2-5; D call uncertain. Trimming left V 2 bases short and J 4 bases short, with 5 bases between. The CDR3 totals 12 residues. Germline V gene sequence: CDR1 KGHSH, CDR2 LQKENI. CDR3: CASSPGGETQYF. The CDR3 DNA reads as TGTGCCAGCTCACCAGGTGGAGAGACCCAGTACTTC.

This chain joins TRBV9 and TRBJ2-1; 9 bases are shared with TRBD2. The V gene end was trimmed by 4 bases and the J gene end by 4 bases; junction bases not matched to a gene: 9. Germline CDR1 SGDLS, CDR2 YYNGEE. The CDR3 consists of 16 residues. This chain's CDR3 is CASSTRTSGYYNEQFF. The CDR3 bases are TGTGCCAGCAGCACCCGAACTAGCGGGTATTACAATGAGCAGTTCTTC.

The rearrangement links TRBV28 to TRBJ2-7, with D unclear. The CDR3 has 12 amino acids. Trimming took off 4 bases at V and 9 bases at J, with 13 bases between the two ends. Germline CDR1 and CDR2: MDHEN and SYDVKM. In DNA form, the CDR3 reads TGTGCCAGCAGTTCCGGACCCTTCGGGCAGTACTTC. This translates into CASSSGPFGQYF.

The chain links TRBV25-1 to TRBJ1-2, with D hard to call. CDR1 is MGHDK, CDR2 SYGVNS, per germline. This CDR3 comprises 13 residues. The V gene lost 2 bases and the J gene lost 4 bases, with 8 bases spanning the gap. The CDR3: CASSEPGSYGYTF. CDR3 sequence (DNA): TGTGCCAGCAGTGAACCCGGGTCCTATGGCTACACCTTC.

The chain is built from TRBV5-4 and TRBJ2-7; 8 bases are shared with TRBD1. Losses at the gene ends were 1 base for V and 3 bases for J; bases not matched to a gene: 9. CDR1 is SGHNT, CDR2 YYREEE, per germline (reference sequence). The CDR3 extends over 16 amino acids. In DNA form, the CDR3 reads TGTGCCAGCAGCTTGCCAATCGGACAGGGAAGCTACGAGCAGTACTTC. Its protein product is CASSLPIGQGSYEQYF. Drawing the rest from reference TRBV5-4 and TRBJ2-7, the complete variable domain is ETGVTQSPTHLIKTRGQQVTLRCSSQSGHNTVSWYQQALGQGPQFIFQYYREEENGRGNFPPRFSGLQFPNYSSELNVNALELDDSALYLCASSLPIGQGSYEQYFGPGTRLTVT.

The chain joins TRBV11-2 to TRBJ2-5, with TRBD2 identical over 10 bases. The germline V gene has CDR1 SGHAT and CDR2 FQNNGV. CDR3 length: 16 residues. V dropped 5 bases and J dropped 4; count of bases not matched to a gene: 10. CDR3 sequence reads: CASSIPLAGASETQYF. The CDR3 DNA reads TGTGCCAGCAGCATCCCTCTAGCGGGGGCGTCAGAGACCCAGTACTTC.

A word on this clone: This CDR3 is also generated by other DNA sequences in the sample. The chain recombines TRBV30 with TRBJ1-2, with D possibly being TRBD1 (6 bases). There are 15 residues in the CDR3. Germline values: CDR1 GTSNPN, CDR2 SVGIG (reference sequence). The V end was cut by 0 bases, the J end by 4 bases, with 15 bases between. CDR3 DNA: TGTGCCTGGAGTGTAGCGGGTCGCAGGGGCTATGGCTACACCTTC. Residues: CAWSVAGRRGYGYTF.

J is TRBJ1-6 and V is TRBV19; D uncertain. This CDR3 spans 13 amino acids. Germline V lookup: CDR1 LNHDA, CDR2 SQIVND (reference sequence). V lost 6 bases to trimming and J lost 7 bases, with 10 bases between them. Here the CDR3 reads CASRTAPNSPLHF. DNA of the CDR3: TGTGCCAGTAGGACTGCTCCAAATTCACCCCTCCACTTT.

This clone was found many times. This CDR3 reads CASSTFSGAPSLNIQYF. The CDR3 bases are TGTGCCAGCAGCACCTTTAGCGGGGCTCCCTCCCTAAACATTCAGTACTTC. The genes are TRBV5-5 and TRBJ2-4, with TRBD2 matching over 8 bases. V gave up 4 bases and J gave up 6 bases; unmatched junction bases: 15. The CDR3 is 17 residues long. CDR1 is SGHKS and CDR2 is YYEKEE in the germline V gene (reference sequence).

This rearrangement joins TRBV6-6 to TRBJ2-7; 7 bases match TRBD1. V lost 3 bases to trimming and J lost 5 bases; unmatched junction nucleotides: 4. Germline V lookup: CDR1 MNHNY, CDR2 SVGAGI (reference sequence). The CDR3 totals 13 residues. CDR3 DNA: TGTGCCAGCAGTTATCAGGGGGTCAACGAGCAGTACTTC. Translated: CASSYQGVNEQYF.

The chain has TRBV6-1 and TRBJ1-1, with TRBD1 matching over 10 bases. From germline, CDR1 is MNHNS and CDR2 SASEGT. The CDR3 has 16 residues. V shed 3 bases and J 6 bases; nucleotides not matched to a gene: 10. The CDR3: CASSDPGTGVAAEAFF. The DNA for the CDR3 is TGTGCCAGCAGTGACCCCGGGACAGGGGTGGCGGCTGAAGCTTTCTTT.

A remark on this clone: A much larger clone differs from this one at a single base, so this may be a read error. In DNA, the CDR3 is TGCAGCGCCCAGCGGGGGCCGGGGGGGCTGTTTTTT. This codes for CSAQRGPGGLFF. The genes are TRBV29-1 and TRBJ2-2, with TRBD2 identical over 8 bases. This CDR3 is built from 12 residues. The germline gives CDR1 SQVTM, CDR2 ANQGSEA.

The CDR3, as DNA: TGTGCCAGCAATTACTTAGCTAACGAGCAGTACTTC. Its translation: CASNYLANEQYF. The chain uses TRBV5-6 and TRBJ2-7; D is uncertain. CDR3 length: 12 residues. V gave up 6 bases and J gave up 5 bases, with 12 bases separating them. Germline CDR1 SGHDT, CDR2 YYEEEE.

The chain is built from TRBV19 and TRBJ2-2; 7 positions agree with TRBD1. Losses at the gene ends were 5 bases for V and 5 bases for J; bases not matched to a gene: 8. Germline lookup yields CDR1 LNHDA and CDR2 SQIVND (reference sequence). The CDR3 has 15 amino acids. As DNA, the CDR3 is TGTGCCAGTAGTGGCCGGGACAGACTTACCGGGGAGCTGTTTTTT. Its protein is CASSGRDRLTGELFF.

The V call is TRBV6-1, the J call TRBJ2-5; possibly TRBD1 or TRBD2 for D (6 bases each). From germline, CDR1 is MNHNS and CDR2 SASEGT. The germline V and J ends were trimmed by 3 bases and 4 bases, with 15 bases remaining between them. This CDR3 has 15 amino acids. The CDR3 spells CASSEGGSVTETQYF. For the CDR3, the DNA is TGTGCCAGCAGTGAGGGGGGCAGTGTTACAGAGACCCAGTACTTC.

There are a few counts of this clone. V gene TRBV9 combines with J gene TRBJ2-7, with D tentatively TRBD1 (6 bases). The CDR3 is 16 amino acids. CDR1 SGDLS and CDR2 YYNGEE come from the germline V gene. The germline V and J ends were trimmed by 0 bases and 0 bases, with 13 bases remaining between them. The CDR3 protein is CASSVALGGPSYEQYF. CDR3 nucleotides: TGTGCCAGCAGCGTAGCGTTAGGGGGACCCTCCTACGAGCAGTACTTC. The variable domain in full, with the rest retrieved from reference TRBV9 and TRBJ2-7, is DSGVTQTPKHLITATGQRVTLRCSPRSGDLSVYWYQQSLDQGLQFLIQYYNGEERAKGNILERFSAQQFPDLHSELNLSSLELGDSALYFCASSVALGGPSYEQYFGPGTRLTVT.

About this clone: A much larger clone lies one base from this, so it may be a read error. The gene calls are TRBV2 and TRBJ2-2, with no clear D. The CDR3 spans 12 residues. In germline, CDR1 is SNHLY, CDR2 FYNNEI. V lost 6 bases and J 3 bases, leaving 5 bases between the germline ends. CDR3 bases: TGTGCCAGCAGACCATACACCGGGGAGCTGTTTTTT. It yields the protein CASRPYTGELFF.

J is TRBJ1-1 and V is TRBV2, with D maybe TRBD1 (5 bases). Per germline, CDR1 SNHLY and CDR2 FYNNEI. This CDR3 comprises 13 residues. V lost 6 bases, J lost 0 bases, and 8 bases lay in between. CDR3 in DNA: TGTGCCAGCAGCTCGGGGCTGAACACTGAAGCTTTCTTT. Amino acids: CASSSGLNTEAFF.

This clone was counted once. The rearrangement links TRBV5-1 to TRBJ1-6; a weak D match, TRBD1 (5 bases). The CDR3 is 15 residues long. Deletions cut 2 bases from V and 5 bases from J, with 11 bases between. CDR1 is SGHRS and CDR2 is YFSETQ in the germline V gene. CDR3 amino acids: CASSFVQGNNSPLHF. The CDR3 coding sequence is TGCGCCAGCAGCTTCGTCCAGGGTAATAATTCACCCCTCCACTTT.

The chain uses TRBV30 and TRBJ2-1; D is possibly TRBD2 (5 bases). From germline, CDR1 is GTSNPN and CDR2 SVGIG (reference sequence). Trimming shortened V by 1 base and J by 0 bases, and 10 bases separated the two germline ends. The CDR3 is 15 residues long. CDR3 sequence: CAWSALAASYNEQFF. In nucleotides, the CDR3 is TGTGCCTGGAGTGCCCTAGCCGCCTCCTACAATGAGCAGTTCTTC.

The gene calls are TRBV18 and TRBJ2-1, with 7 nucleotides matching TRBD2. Germline V gene sequence: CDR1 KGHSH, CDR2 LQKENI. The CDR3 sequence is 14 residues long. V was clipped by 3 bases and J by 7 bases; unmatched bases: 6. The chain's CDR3 is CASSPSGVVNEQFF. The DNA for the CDR3 is TGTGCCAGCTCACCCAGCGGGGTAGTTAATGAGCAGTTCTTC.

The chain links TRBV14 to TRBJ1-1, with no clear D. CDR3 length equals 14 residues. Looked up from germline, CDR1 is SGHDN and CDR2 is FVKESK. Trimming stripped 0 bases from V and 1 base from J, with 6 bases between. DNA of the CDR3: TGTGCCAGCAGCCAAGAAACTTGGAACACTGAAGCTTTCTTT. This sequence encodes CASSQETWNTEAFF.